This T cell receptor (beta chain) stems from a study of regulatory T cells in long-lasting Graves disease. Whole-study findings and limits: There were preferences for TRBV28, TRBJ1-2 and TRBJ2-5 in persistent disease.

Time point defined: newly diagnosed GD, antithyroid drugs for less than 3 months. Scientists built the TCR library using RNA that was extracted from PBMCs. The CDR3 sequence is 14 residues long. Trimming took 7 bases from V and 2 from J, leaving 14 bases between them. This clonotype showed up just a few times. Its antigen is currently unknown. Combining iRepertoire HTBI primers with Arm-PCR of CDR3 regions, the authors built TCR beta libraries. MiXCR was run by TCRdb on the multiplex PCR reads, yielding one entry per CDR3 protein. This table holds about 560,000 distinct CDR3 sequences, around 15% found once. These records were also assigned to another study, of T cells in Graves' hyperthyroidism and ophthalmopathy. In that study: Subjects aged 18 to 65 presented with newly diagnosed hyperthyroidism of less than 2 months' duration.

V usage is TRBV12-3 or TRBV12-4 and J usage is TRBJ1-1; a possible D gene is TRBD1 (5 bases). The sequences come from peripheral blood mononuclear cells (PBMCs), collected at new diagnosis, from a patient treated with antithyroid drugs. The TCR was taken from a man younger than 35 with Graves disease. This CDR3 is CASTFSGGNTEAFF. The CDR3 nucleotides are TGTGCCAGCACCTTCTCGGGGGGTAACACTGAAGCTTTCTTT.